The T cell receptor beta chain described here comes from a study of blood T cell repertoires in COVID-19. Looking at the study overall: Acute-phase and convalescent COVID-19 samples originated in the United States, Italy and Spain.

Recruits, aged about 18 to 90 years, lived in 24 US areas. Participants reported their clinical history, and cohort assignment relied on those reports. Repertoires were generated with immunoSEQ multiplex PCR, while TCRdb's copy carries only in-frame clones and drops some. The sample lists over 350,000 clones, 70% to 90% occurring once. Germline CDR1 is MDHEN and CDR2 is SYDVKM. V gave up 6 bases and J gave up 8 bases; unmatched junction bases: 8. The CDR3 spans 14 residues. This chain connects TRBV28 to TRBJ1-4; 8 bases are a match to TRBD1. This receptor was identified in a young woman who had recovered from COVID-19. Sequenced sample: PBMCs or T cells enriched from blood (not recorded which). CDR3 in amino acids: CASSPGQGGEKLFF. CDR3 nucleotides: TGTGCCAGCAGCCCTGGACAGGGTGGAGAAAAACTGTTTTTT.